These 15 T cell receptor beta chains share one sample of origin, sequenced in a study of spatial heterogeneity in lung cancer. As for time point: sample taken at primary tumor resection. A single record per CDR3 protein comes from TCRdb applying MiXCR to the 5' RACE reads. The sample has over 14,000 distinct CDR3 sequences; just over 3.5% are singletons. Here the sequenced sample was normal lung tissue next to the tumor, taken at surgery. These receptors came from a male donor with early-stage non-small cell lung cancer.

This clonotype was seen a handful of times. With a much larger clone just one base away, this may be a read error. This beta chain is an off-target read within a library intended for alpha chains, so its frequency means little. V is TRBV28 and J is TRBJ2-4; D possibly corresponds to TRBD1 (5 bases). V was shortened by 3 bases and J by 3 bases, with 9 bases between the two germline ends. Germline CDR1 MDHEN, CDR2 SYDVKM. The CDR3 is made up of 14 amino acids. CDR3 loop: CASSFREVKNIQYF. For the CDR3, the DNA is TGTGCCAGCAGTTTCAGGGAAGTCAAAAACATTCAGTACTTC.

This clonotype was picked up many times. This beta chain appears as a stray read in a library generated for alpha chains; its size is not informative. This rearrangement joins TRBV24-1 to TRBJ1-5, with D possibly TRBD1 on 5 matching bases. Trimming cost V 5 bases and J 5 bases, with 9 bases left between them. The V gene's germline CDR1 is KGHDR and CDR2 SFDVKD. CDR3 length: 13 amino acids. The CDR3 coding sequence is TGTGCCACCAGTGCCGACAGTTATCAGCCCCAGCATTTT. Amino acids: CATSADSYQPQHF.

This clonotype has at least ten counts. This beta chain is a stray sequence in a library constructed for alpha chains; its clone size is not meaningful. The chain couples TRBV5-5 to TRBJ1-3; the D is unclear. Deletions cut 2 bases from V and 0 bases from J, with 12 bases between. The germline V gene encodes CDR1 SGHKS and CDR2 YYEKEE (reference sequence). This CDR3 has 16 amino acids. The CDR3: CASSFLTENSGNTIYF. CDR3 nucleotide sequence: TGTGCCAGCAGCTTTTTGACGGAAAACTCTGGAAACACCATATATTTT.

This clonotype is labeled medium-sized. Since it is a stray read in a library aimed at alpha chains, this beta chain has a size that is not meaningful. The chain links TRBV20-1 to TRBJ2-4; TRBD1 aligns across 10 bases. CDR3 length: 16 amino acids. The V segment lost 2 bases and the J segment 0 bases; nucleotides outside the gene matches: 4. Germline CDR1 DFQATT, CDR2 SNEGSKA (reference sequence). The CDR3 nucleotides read TGCAGTGCTAGACGACAGGGGGCGGTAGCCAAAAACATTCAGTACTTC. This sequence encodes CSARRQGAVAKNIQYF.

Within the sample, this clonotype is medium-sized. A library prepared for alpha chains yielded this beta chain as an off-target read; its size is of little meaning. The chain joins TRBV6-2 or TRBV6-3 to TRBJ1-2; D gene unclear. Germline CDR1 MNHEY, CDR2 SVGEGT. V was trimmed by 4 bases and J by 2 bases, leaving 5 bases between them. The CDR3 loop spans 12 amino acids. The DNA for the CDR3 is TGTGCCAGCAGTTTTGACAACTATGGCTACACCTTC. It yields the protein CASSFDNYGYTF.

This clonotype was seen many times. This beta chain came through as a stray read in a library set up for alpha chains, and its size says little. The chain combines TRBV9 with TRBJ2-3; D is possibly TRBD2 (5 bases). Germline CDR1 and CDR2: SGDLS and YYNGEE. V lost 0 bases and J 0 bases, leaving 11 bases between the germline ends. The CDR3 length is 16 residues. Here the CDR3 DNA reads TGTGCCAGCAGCGTAGGGGGAGATTCTAGCACAGATACGCAGTATTTT. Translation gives CASSVGGDSSTDTQYF.

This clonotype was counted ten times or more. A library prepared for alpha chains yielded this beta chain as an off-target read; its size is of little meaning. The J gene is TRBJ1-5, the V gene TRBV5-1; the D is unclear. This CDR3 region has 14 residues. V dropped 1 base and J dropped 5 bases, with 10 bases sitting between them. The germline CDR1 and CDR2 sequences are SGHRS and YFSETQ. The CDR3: CASSLTGNDQPQHF. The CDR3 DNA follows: TGCGCCAGCAGCTTGACGGGCAACGATCAGCCCCAGCATTTT.

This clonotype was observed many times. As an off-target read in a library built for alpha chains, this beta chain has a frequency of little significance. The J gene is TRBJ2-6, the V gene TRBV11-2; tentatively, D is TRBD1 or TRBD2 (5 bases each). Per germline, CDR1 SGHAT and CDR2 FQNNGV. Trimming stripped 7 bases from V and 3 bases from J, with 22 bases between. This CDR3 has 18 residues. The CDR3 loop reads CASTEGRQRRYGANVLTF. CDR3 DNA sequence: TGTGCCAGCACCGAGGGACGACAGCGCCGGTATGGGGCCAACGTCCTGACTTTC.

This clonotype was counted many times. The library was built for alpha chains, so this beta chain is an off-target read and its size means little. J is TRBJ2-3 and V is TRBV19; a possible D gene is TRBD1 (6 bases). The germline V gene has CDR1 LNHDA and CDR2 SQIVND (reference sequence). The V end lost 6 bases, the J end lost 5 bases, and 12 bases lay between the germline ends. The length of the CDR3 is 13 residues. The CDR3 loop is CASRGYREDTQYF. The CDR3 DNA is TGTGCCAGTAGAGGCTACAGGGAAGATACGCAGTATTTT.

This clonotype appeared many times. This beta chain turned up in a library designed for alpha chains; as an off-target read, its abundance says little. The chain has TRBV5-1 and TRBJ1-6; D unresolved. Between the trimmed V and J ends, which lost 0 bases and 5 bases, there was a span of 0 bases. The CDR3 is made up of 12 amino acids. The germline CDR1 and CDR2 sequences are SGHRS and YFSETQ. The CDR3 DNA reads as TGCGCCAGCAGCTTGGATAATTCACCCCTCCACTTT. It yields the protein CASSLDNSPLHF.

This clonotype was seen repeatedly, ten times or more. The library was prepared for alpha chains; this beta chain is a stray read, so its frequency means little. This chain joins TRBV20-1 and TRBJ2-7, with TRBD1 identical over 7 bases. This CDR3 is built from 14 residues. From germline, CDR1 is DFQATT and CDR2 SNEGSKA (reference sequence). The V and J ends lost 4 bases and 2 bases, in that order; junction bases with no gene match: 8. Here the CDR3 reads CSAITGARAYEQYF. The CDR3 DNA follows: TGCAGTGCTATTACAGGGGCGAGGGCCTACGAGCAGTACTTC.

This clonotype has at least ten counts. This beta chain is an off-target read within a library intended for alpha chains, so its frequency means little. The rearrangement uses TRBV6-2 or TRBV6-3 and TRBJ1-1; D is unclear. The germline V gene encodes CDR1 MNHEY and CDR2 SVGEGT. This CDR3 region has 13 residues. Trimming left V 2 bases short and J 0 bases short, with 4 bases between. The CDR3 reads CASSYTLNTEAFF. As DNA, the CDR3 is TGTGCCAGCAGTTACACACTGAACACTGAAGCTTTCTTT.

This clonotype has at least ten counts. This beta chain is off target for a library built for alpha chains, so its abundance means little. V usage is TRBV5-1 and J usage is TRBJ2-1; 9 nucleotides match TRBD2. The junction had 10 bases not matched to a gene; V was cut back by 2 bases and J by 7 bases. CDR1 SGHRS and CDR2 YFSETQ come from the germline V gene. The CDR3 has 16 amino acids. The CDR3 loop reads CASSLVFGTSFNEQFF. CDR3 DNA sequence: TGCGCCAGCAGCTTAGTCTTTGGGACTAGCTTTAATGAGCAGTTCTTC.

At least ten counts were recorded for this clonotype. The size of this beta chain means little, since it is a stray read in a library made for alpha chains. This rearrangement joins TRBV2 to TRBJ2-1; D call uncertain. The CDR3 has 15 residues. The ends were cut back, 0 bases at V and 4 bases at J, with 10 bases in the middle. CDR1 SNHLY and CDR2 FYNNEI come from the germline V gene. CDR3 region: CASSEAEPAYNEQFF. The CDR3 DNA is TGTGCCAGCAGTGAAGCCGAGCCAGCATACAATGAGCAGTTCTTC.

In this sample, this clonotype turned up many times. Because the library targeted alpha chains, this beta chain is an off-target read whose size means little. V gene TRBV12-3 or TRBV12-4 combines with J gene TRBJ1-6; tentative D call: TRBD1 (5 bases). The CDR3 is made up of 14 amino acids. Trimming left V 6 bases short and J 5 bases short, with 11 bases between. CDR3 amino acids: CASRKQGNNSPLHF. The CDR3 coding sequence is TGTGCCAGCAGAAAGCAGGGCAATAATTCACCCCTCCACTTT.